This TCR beta chain was identified in a study of cytomegalovirus exposure and HLA in healthy donors. J lost 8 bases, V lost 4 bases, and 11 bases had no gene match. The CDR3 totals 16 residues. Germline assignment: CDR1 SGDLS and CDR2 YYNGEE. Each donor was healthy, and each was a bone marrow donor. This donor's CMV serostatus went unrecorded. As concerns this clone: Its matching antigen is unknown.

PCR involved 60 Vbeta and 13 Jbeta primers. Clones were sequenced by immunoSEQ multiplex PCR, and TCRdb holds only the in-frame ones, with some missing. The sample contains approximately 150,000 clones, over 75% of which appear only once. General study findings and limits: Earlier analysis found most TCR beta V segments productive about 90% or about 30% of the time. The study labeled around 160 TCR beta chains cytomegalovirus-associated.

The TCR sequence derives from a human donor in good health. The V call is TRBV9, the J call TRBJ2-2; 10 bases line up with TRBD2. The material sequenced was PBMCs. The CDR3 protein is CASSRSGGAGVGELFF. The CDR3 coding sequence is TGTGCCAGCAGCAGGAGCGGGGGGGCCGGTGTGGGGGAGCTGTTTTTT.